Below are 18 T cell receptor beta chains sequenced from a single sample in a study of blood T cells in healthy people across ages. PCR was performed a second time for about 7 to 11 cycles using a sample-barcoded 5' primer and a J-beta primer mix. TCRdb recomputed calls from the 5' RACE reads with MiXCR, one row per CDR3 protein. The sample includes 1.8 million or so distinct CDR3 sequences, around 40% seen only once; the top ten take around 23%. The source material was blood. The receptors were sampled from a human donor in good health.

This clonotype was recorded a few times. This sequence joins TRBV6-2 or TRBV6-3 and TRBJ2-1, with unresolved D. Germline V lookup: CDR1 MNHEY, CDR2 SVGEGT. The CDR3 spans 14 residues. V gave up 2 bases and J gave up 7 bases, with 12 bases separating them. CDR3 residues: CASSYPFEANEQFF. The CDR3 bases are TGTGCCAGCAGTTACCCCTTCGAGGCGAATGAGCAGTTCTTC.

This clonotype was detected only a few times. The chain recombines TRBV29-1 with TRBJ1-2, with D uncertain. CDR1 is SQVTM and CDR2 is ANQGSEA in the germline V gene. The V end lost 4 bases, the J end lost 2 bases, and 11 bases lay between the germline ends. The CDR3 is 13 residues long. In DNA form, the CDR3 reads TGCAGCGTTGCCGGAGGACCCAACTATGGCTACACCTTC. Translated: CSVAGGPNYGYTF.

For this clonotype: This CDR3 is missing its conserved last phenylalanine or tryptophan, likely due to a read error. This chain uses TRBV18 with TRBJ1-1, with D tentatively TRBD1 (6 bases). CDR1 KGHSH and CDR2 LQKENI come from the germline V gene. CDR3 length: 15 amino acids. Trimming pared 5 bases from V and 4 bases from J, leaving 17 bases between. For the CDR3, the DNA is TGTGCCAGCTCAGCCCCAGGGGTTCGGGGCACTGAAGCTTTCGTT. It is translated as CASSAPGVRGTEAFV.

This clonotype was counted a few times. DNA for the CDR3: TGCGCCAGCAGTGAGCCACGACAAGGGCCCACAGATACGCAGTATTTT. It yields the protein CASSEPRQGPTDTQYF. V gene TRBV10-2 combines with J gene TRBJ2-3, with no clear D. The CDR3 runs to 16 residues. Germline V gene data show CDR1 as WSHSY and CDR2 as SAAADI. Trimming stripped 2 bases from V and 2 bases from J, with 14 bases between.

The chain recombines TRBV5-1 with TRBJ2-6; D is undetermined. This CDR3 has 16 residues. The germline gives CDR1 SGHRS, CDR2 YFSETQ. The ends were cut back, 4 bases at V and 0 bases at J, with 11 bases in the middle. The CDR3 reads CASSPIHDSGANVLTF. The CDR3 bases are TGCGCCAGCAGCCCAATTCATGACTCTGGGGCCAACGTCCTGACTTTC.

This clonotype has only one observation. The gene calls are TRBV4-3 and TRBJ2-2, with 9 bases matching TRBD1. The V gene end was trimmed by 4 bases and the J gene end by 4 bases; junction bases not matched to a gene: 7. Germline CDR1 reads LGHNA; CDR2 reads YSLEER. The CDR3 sequence is 16 residues long. The CDR3 is CASSPGQGLLTGELFF. CDR3 DNA: TGCGCCAGCAGCCCCGGACAGGGGCTCCTCACCGGGGAGCTGTTTTTT.

V gene TRBV7-9 combines with J gene TRBJ1-1, with unresolved D. Germline-derived CDR1 and CDR2 are SEHNR and FQNEAQ (reference sequence). The CDR3 extends over 14 amino acids. Trimming pared 5 bases from V and 0 bases from J, leaving 10 bases between. In DNA, the CDR3 is TGTGCCAGCAGCCCGCTTGTGGTGAACACTGAAGCTTTCTTT. It codes for CASSPLVVNTEAFF.

This sequence joins TRBV9 and TRBJ2-7; 9 nucleotides line up with TRBD1. The germline gives CDR1 SGDLS, CDR2 YYNGEE. The CDR3 runs to 15 residues. Losses at the gene ends were 6 bases for V and 1 base for J; bases not matched to a gene: 8. The chain's CDR3 is CASNTSGQGSYEQYF. As DNA, the CDR3 is TGTGCCAGCAACACCTCGGGACAGGGATCCTACGAGCAGTACTTC.

This clonotype appeared a few times. The gene calls are TRBV27 and TRBJ1-1; D ambiguous. CDR3 length: 15 amino acids. Between the trimmed V and J ends, which lost 0 bases and 5 bases, there was a span of 13 bases. From germline, CDR1 is MNHEY and CDR2 SMNVEV (reference sequence). This CDR3 is CASSLSRQIGTEAFF. The CDR3 region has the DNA TGTGCCAGCAGTTTATCGAGGCAAATTGGAACTGAAGCTTTCTTT.

This clonotype was counted between two and nine times. This rearrangement joins TRBV27 to TRBJ2-7, with a weak D call TRBD2 (6 bases). V dropped 5 bases and J dropped 3 bases, with 17 bases sitting between them. CDR1 MNHEY and CDR2 SMNVEV come from the germline V gene (reference sequence). The CDR3 is made up of 15 amino acids. CDR3 amino acids: CASSDPLRRVYEQYF. CDR3 in DNA: TGTGCCAGCAGTGACCCCCTAAGGAGGGTCTACGAGCAGTACTTC.

The chain's CDR3 is CSVGGLAGDIGYTF. The CDR3 region has the DNA TGCAGCGTTGGGGGGCTTGCAGGGGATATTGGCTACACCTTC. This sequence joins TRBV29-1 and TRBJ1-2; D is possibly TRBD1 (6 bases). This CDR3 spans 14 amino acids. Trimming removed 4 bases at V and 7 bases at J, with 19 bases between. Germline CDR1 and CDR2: SQVTM and ANQGSEA.

This clonotype was picked up a small number of times. The chain uses TRBV7-3 and TRBJ2-1; 7 bases agree with TRBD2. The J segment lost 10 bases and the V segment lost 5 bases, leaving 8 bases of the junction unmatched. The germline V gene encodes CDR1 SGHTA and CDR2 FQGTGA. The CDR3 contains 13 residues. The CDR3 loop is CASSRGNSGEQFF. In DNA form, the CDR3 reads TGTGCCAGCAGCAGGGGTAATAGCGGGGAGCAGTTCTTC.

This clonotype was seen repeatedly, ten times or more. The CDR3 nucleotides are TGTGCCAGCAGTTACTCTAGCGGGGGGGCCTACGAGCAGTACTTC. It translates to CASSYSSGGAYEQYF. The chain joins TRBV6-5 to TRBJ2-7, with 11 nucleotides matching TRBD2. The junction had 0 bases not matched to a gene; V was cut back by 0 bases and J by 2 bases. Germline V gene lookup returns CDR1 MNHEY and CDR2 SVGAGI. This CDR3 is built from 15 residues.

The J gene is TRBJ1-5, the V gene TRBV28; D unresolved. Germline CDR1 reads MDHEN; CDR2 reads SYDVKM. V was cut by 3 bases and J by 2 bases, with 11 bases left in between. This CDR3 has 15 amino acids. CDR3 loop: CASSFRTWGNQPQHF. The CDR3, as DNA: TGTGCCAGCAGTTTCAGGACCTGGGGCAATCAGCCCCAGCATTTT.

This clonotype was detected a few times. This chain uses TRBV18 with TRBJ2-6, with 7 bases lining up with TRBD2. J lost 0 bases, V lost 3 bases, and 14 bases had no gene match. The CDR3 is 20 residues long. Germline V lookup: CDR1 KGHSH, CDR2 LQKENI. The CDR3 DNA is TGTGCCAGCTCACCCATTCCGCCAAAGGGAGGGTCCTCTGGGGCCAACGTCCTGACTTTC. Encoded protein: CASSPIPPKGGSSGANVLTF.

This clonotype was seen a few times. The V call is TRBV5-1, the J call TRBJ1-4; 12 bases align to TRBD1. V dropped 4 bases and J dropped 6; count of bases not matched to a gene: 13. The CDR3 runs 18 residues. In germline, CDR1 is SGHRS, CDR2 YFSETQ. CDR3: CASSPRDRGQTGDEKLFF. The DNA of the CDR3 is TGCGCCAGCAGCCCCCGGGACAGGGGGCAAACCGGGGATGAAAAACTGTTTTTT.

This clonotype was observed a single time. The CDR3 coding sequence is TGCAGTGCTAGAGATACCCGGAGGCGGACTGAAGCTTTCTTT. This gives the protein CSARDTRRRTEAFF. The V and J genes are TRBV20-1 and TRBJ1-1, with D unresolved. Germline values: CDR1 DFQATT, CDR2 SNEGSKA (reference sequence). With 0 bases removed from V and 5 bases from J, the gap between germline ends came to 13 bases. The CDR3 has 14 amino acids.

The gene calls are TRBV6-2 or TRBV6-3 and TRBJ2-1; no firm D call. Germline CDR1 is MNHEY and CDR2 is SVGEGT. The CDR3 loop spans 14 amino acids. Trimming removed 7 bases from V and 0 bases from J, with 10 bases in between. CDR3 sequence reads: CASNQYSSYNEQFF. The CDR3 DNA follows: TGTGCCAGCAATCAGTATAGCTCCTACAATGAGCAGTTCTTC.